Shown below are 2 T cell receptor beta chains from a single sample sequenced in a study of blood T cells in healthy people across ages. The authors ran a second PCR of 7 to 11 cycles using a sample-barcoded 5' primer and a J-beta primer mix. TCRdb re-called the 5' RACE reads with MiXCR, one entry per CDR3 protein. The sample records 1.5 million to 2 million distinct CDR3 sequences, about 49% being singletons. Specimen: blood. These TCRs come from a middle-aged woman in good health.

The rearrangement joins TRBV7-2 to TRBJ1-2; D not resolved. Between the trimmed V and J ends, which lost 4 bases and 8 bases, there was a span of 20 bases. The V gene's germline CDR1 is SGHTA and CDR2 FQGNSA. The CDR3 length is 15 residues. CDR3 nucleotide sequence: TGTGCCAGCAGCTCGGGTCGGACGGCCGCTTGGGGCTACACCTTC. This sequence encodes CASSSGRTAAWGYTF.

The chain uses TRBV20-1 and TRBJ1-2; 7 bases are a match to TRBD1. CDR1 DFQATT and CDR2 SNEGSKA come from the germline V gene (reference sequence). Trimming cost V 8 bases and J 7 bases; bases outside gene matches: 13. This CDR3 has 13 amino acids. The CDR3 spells CSTTPPGGSGYTF. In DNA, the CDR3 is TGCAGTACCACTCCCCCAGGGGGTAGTGGCTACACCTTC.